The T cell receptor (beta chain) under discussion was sequenced for a study of shared clonotypes between healthy human individuals. About this clone itself: Its target is not known.

Points from the study as a whole: Clonotypes which were not shared had lower generation probabilities than clonotypes that all four donors shared. The expectation was that sequencing depth would affect clonotype sharing among donors.

Trimming at V came to 6 bases and at J to 2 bases, leaving 7 bases not matched to a gene. Germline V gene data show CDR1 as SNHLY and CDR2 as FYNNEI. The CDR3 totals 14 residues. Sequenced by immunoSEQ multiplex PCR; TCRdb stores in-frame clones only, minus some. The sample carries around 2.1 million clones, roughly 95% recorded once. The genes are TRBV2 and TRBJ2-7; TRBD1 matches 7 bases. This TCR was sampled from a man between 18 and 29 years old in good health. The sample taken for sequencing was naive CD4+ T cells sorted from blood. Subset denoted: CD45RA+ positively selected. The CDR3 nucleotides are TGTGCCAGCAGAACGGACAGGAGTACCTACGAGCAGTACTTC. Amino acids: CASRTDRSTYEQYF.